This T cell receptor beta chain was identified during a study of blood T cell repertoires in COVID-19. Looking at the study overall: Samples representing acute and convalescent COVID-19 were sourced from the United States, Italy and Spain. Nucleic acid was either cDNA or gDNA, and it came from T cells, B-cell-depleted T cells, or PBMCs.

The CDR3 runs to 16 residues. Germline CDR1 is SGHDN and CDR2 is FVKESK. Trimming took 1 base from V and 0 from J, leaving 11 bases between them. As originally analysed: The authors estimated nucleated cell counts from reference gene primer amplification. Produced via immunoSEQ multiplex PCR; TCRdb's table is partial and in-frame only. The V and J calls and the clone size are those of that table, but D and trimming were determined from the DNA. The sample has about 120,000 clones, about 79% seen once. J is TRBJ2-3 and V is TRBV14; D not certain. What was sequenced was peripheral blood. The receptor was isolated from a man between 65 and 85 years old with acute or convalescent COVID-19. The CDR3 region is CASSQGSSPSTDTQYF. The CDR3 nucleotides are TGTGCCAGCAGCCAAGGTTCCAGTCCTAGCACAGATACGCAGTATTTT.